This T cell receptor (beta chain) is from a study of T-cell reconstitution after alpha-beta-depleted transplantation in children. Broader study findings: At the one-year point after transplant, T-cell counts and TCRbeta diversity were found to come mostly from T cells that had been newly produced. TCRbeta diversity was high at day 60 in some patients (a result of surviving recipient T cells and thymic progenitors). Reports say that about two months after transplant, the alpha-beta T cells came out of several hundred graft clones that had expanded.

CDR3 length equals 14 residues. CDR1 and CDR2 (germline): SEHNR, FQNEAQ (reference sequence). V was cut by 4 bases and J by 0 bases, with 7 bases left in between. Comments on this clonotype: What it recognizes is unknown.

Researchers prepared the TCRbeta library using unique molecular identifiers, the study reports. TCRdb reprocessed the PCR reads with MiXCR, giving one entry per CDR3 protein. The sample lists roughly 570,000 distinct CDR3 sequences; 20% to 30% were seen once. V and J are TRBV7-9 and TRBJ1-3; D remains unclear. The receptor was derived from a boy younger than two with Wiskott-Aldrich syndrome, due to receive a stem cell transplant. The sequencing here drew on PBMCs, taken before TCRalphabeta/CD19-depleted stem cell transplant. The CDR3 bases are TGTGCCAGCAGCTCCGGCTACTCTGGAAACACCATATATTTT. It is translated as CASSSGYSGNTIYF.